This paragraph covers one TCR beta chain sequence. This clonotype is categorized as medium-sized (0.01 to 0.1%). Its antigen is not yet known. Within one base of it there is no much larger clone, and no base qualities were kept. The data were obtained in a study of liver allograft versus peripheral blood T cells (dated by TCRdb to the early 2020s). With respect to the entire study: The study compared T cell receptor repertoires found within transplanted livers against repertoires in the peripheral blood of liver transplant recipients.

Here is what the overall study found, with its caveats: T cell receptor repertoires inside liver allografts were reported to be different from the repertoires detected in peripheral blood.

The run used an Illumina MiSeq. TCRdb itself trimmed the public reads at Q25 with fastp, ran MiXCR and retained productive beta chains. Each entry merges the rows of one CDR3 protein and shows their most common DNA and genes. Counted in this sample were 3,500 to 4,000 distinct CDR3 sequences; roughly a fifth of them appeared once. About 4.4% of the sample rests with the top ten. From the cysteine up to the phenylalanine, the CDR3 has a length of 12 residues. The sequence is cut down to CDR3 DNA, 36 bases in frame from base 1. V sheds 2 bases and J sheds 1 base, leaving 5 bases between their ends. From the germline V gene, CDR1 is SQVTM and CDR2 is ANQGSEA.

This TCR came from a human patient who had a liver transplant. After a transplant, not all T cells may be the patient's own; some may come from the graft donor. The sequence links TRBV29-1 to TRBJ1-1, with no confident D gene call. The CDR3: CSVEYRNTEAFF. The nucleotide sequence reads TGCAGCGTTGAATATCGGAACACTGAAGCTTTCTTT.